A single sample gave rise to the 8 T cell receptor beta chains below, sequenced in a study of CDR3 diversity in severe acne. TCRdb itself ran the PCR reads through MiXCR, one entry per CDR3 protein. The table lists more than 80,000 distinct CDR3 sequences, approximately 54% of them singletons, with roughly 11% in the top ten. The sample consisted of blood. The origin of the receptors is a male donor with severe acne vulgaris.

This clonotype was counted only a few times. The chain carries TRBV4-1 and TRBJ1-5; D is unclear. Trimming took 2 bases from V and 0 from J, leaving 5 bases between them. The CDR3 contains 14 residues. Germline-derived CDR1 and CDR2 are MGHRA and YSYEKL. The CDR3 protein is CASSQLYSNQPQHF. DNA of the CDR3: TGCGCCAGCAGCCAACTGTATAGCAATCAGCCCCAGCATTTT.

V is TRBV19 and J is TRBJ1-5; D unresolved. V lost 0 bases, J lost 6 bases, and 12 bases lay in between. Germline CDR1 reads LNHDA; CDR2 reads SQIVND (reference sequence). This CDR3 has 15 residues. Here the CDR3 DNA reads TGTGCCAGTAGTATAGATGTTACAAACAGTCAGCCCCAGCATTTT. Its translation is CASSIDVTNSQPQHF. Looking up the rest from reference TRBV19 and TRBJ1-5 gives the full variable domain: DGGITQSPKYLFRKEGQNVTLSCEQNLNHDAMYWYRQDPGQGLRLIYYSQIVNDFQKGDIAEGYSVSREKKESFPLTVTSAQKNPTAFYLCASSIDVTNSQPQHFGDGTRLSIL.

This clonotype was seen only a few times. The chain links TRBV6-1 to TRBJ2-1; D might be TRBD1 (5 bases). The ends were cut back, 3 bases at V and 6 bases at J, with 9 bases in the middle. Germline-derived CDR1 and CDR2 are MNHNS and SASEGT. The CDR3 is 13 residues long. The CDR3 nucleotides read TGTGCCAGCAGTGAGAGACAGCTCAATGAGCAGTTCTTC. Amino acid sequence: CASSERQLNEQFF.

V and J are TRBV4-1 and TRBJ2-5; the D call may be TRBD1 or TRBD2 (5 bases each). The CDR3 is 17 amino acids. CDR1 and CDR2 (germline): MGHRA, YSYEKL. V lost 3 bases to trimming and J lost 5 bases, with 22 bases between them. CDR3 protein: CASSQDFPGLPGETQYF. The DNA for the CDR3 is TGCGCCAGCAGCCAGGATTTTCCGGGGCTCCCTGGGGAGACCCAGTACTTC.

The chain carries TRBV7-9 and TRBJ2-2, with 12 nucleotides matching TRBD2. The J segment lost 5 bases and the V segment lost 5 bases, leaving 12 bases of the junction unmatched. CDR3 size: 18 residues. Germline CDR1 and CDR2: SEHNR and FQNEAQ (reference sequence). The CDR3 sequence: CASSPASGRALWTGELFF. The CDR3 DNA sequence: TGTGCCAGCAGCCCGGCTAGCGGGAGGGCCTTGTGGACCGGGGAGCTGTTTTTT.

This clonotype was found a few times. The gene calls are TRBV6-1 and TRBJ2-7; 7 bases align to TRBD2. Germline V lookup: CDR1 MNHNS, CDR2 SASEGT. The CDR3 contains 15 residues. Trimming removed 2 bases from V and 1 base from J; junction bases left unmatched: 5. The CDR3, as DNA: TGTGCCAGCAGTGAAATGTCTAGCGGTTCCTACGAGCAGTACTTC. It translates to CASSEMSSGSYEQYF.

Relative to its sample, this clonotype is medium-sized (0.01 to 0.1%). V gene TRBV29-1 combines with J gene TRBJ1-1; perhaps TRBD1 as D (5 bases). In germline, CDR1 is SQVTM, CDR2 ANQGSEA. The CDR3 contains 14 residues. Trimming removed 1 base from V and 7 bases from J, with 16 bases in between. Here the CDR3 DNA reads TGCAGCGTTGAAGGACAGTCCGTGGGTGATGAAGCTTTCTTT. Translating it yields CSVEGQSVGDEAFF.

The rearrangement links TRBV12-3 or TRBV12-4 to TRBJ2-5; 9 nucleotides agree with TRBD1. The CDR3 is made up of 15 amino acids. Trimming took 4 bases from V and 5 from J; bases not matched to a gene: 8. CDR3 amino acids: CASSSGQGSWETQYF. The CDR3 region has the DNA TGTGCCAGCAGTTCAGGACAGGGGTCTTGGGAGACCCAGTACTTC.